The sequence of this TCR beta chain was determined in a study of T cells in Graves' hyperthyroidism and ophthalmopathy. Clinical Activity Scores of at least 3, NOSPECS grades of at least 4 and durations under 3 months characterized ophthalmopathy patients. Diagnoses rested on clinical symptoms, serum thyroxine and TRAb, thyroid ultrasound and orbital computed tomography. This clonotype was seen repeatedly, ten times or more. The germline CDR1 and CDR2 sequences are MDHEN and SYDVKM. The CDR3 has 14 residues. V dropped 1 base and J dropped 3 bases, with 9 bases sitting between them. RNA transcripts provided the source from which TCR beta CDR3 regions were amplified. A set of HTBI primers served as the primers for a first-round RT-PCR of the TCR CDR3. A single record per CDR3 protein comes from TCRdb applying MiXCR to the multiplex PCR reads. The sample contains 250,000 to 300,000 distinct CDR3 sequences, about 18% of which appear only once.

The receptor comes from a woman aged 55-70 years with Graves' ophthalmopathy. The sequenced material came from blood. The V call is TRBV28, the J call TRBJ1-1; D is ambiguous. The CDR3 DNA sequence: TGTGCCAGCAGTTTATACACGAGACACACTGAAGCTTTCTTT. It encodes CASSLYTRHTEAFF.